This T cell receptor beta chain was sequenced during a study of blood T cell repertoires in COVID-19. The CDR3 runs 12 residues. The germline V and J ends were trimmed by 10 bases and 3 bases, with 10 bases remaining between them. Germline V lookup: CDR1 SGHTA, CDR2 FQGNSA. Some clones are missing from TCRdb's copy, which holds only in-frame ones; the method was immunoSEQ multiplex PCR. The table records over 250,000 clones, under 90% of them present only once. The clonotype originates from a man younger than 40 with acute COVID-19. The V and J genes are TRBV7-2 and TRBJ2-1; D uncertain. Sequencing was carried out using PBMCs or T cells enriched from blood (not recorded which). Here the CDR3 DNA reads TGTGCCACGCAGACAAGCTACAATGAGCAGTTCTTC. This codes for CATQTSYNEQFF.